The 12 T cell receptor beta chains given below trace back to one sample, sequenced in a study of blood T cell repertoires in COVID-19. Produced via immunoSEQ multiplex PCR; TCRdb's table is partial and in-frame only. The table lists tens of thousands of clones, 81% of them singletons, with roughly 25% in the top ten. The specimen sequenced was peripheral blood. The source of these receptors is a man older than 75 with active or convalescent COVID-19.

J is TRBJ2-5 and V is TRBV5-6; D may be TRBD2 (6 bases). The CDR3 length is 15 residues. V lost 6 bases, J lost 2 bases, and 17 bases lay in between. The germline CDR1 and CDR2 sequences are SGHDT and YYEEEE. CDR3 protein: CASTAISGVQETQYF. CDR3 nucleotides: TGTGCCAGCACTGCAATATCGGGGGTACAAGAGACCCAGTACTTC.

The J gene is TRBJ1-2, the V gene TRBV7-2; tentatively, D is TRBD1 (5 bases). CDR3 length: 13 residues. CDR1 SGHTA and CDR2 FQGNSA come from the germline V gene. Deletions cut 5 bases from V and 4 bases from J, with 11 bases between. The CDR3 reads CASSEDRLYGYTF. As DNA, the CDR3 is TGTGCCAGCAGCGAAGACAGACTCTATGGCTACACCTTC. The variable domain in full, with the rest retrieved from reference TRBV7-2 and TRBJ1-2, is GAGVSQSPSNKVTEKGKDVELRCDPISGHTALYWYRQSLGQGLEFLIYFQGNSAPDKSGLPSDRFSAERTGGSVSTLTIQRTQQEDSAVYLCASSEDRLYGYTFGSGTRLTVV.

The chain combines TRBV7-9 with TRBJ1-2, with D possibly matching TRBD1 (6 bases). This CDR3 contains 15 residues. Trimming took 6 bases from V and 7 from J, leaving 21 bases between them. Germline V CDR1 and CDR2: SEHNR, FQNEAQ (reference sequence). CDR3 loop: CASSESGRGPVGYTF. In DNA, the CDR3 is TGTGCCAGCAGTGAGTCGGGCAGGGGACCTGTTGGCTACACCTTC.

This clone was counted only a few times. V gene TRBV5-4 combines with J gene TRBJ2-2; D gene unclear. The germline V and J ends were trimmed by 0 bases and 4 bases, with 13 bases remaining between them. The CDR3 totals 16 residues. The germline gives CDR1 SGHNT, CDR2 YYREEE (reference sequence). This chain's CDR3 is CASSLVGGGPTGELFF. The CDR3 DNA reads TGTGCCAGCAGCTTGGTAGGTGGTGGGCCCACCGGGGAGCTGTTTTTT.

This clone has only a few counts. For the CDR3, the DNA is TGTGCCAGCAGCGCCCCTAGCGGGGGTCATCTTTACAATGAGCAGTTCTTC. It specifies CASSAPSGGHLYNEQFF. V usage is TRBV7-2 and J usage is TRBJ2-1, with 10 bases matching TRBD2. This CDR3 is built from 17 residues. Germline V lookup: CDR1 SGHTA, CDR2 FQGNSA. The J segment lost 4 bases and the V segment lost 5 bases, leaving 11 bases of the junction unmatched.

V and J are TRBV19 and TRBJ2-7, with D tentatively TRBD1 (5 bases). The CDR3 covers 14 residues. Germline CDR1 and CDR2: LNHDA and SQIVND (reference sequence). V was clipped by 7 bases and J by 5 bases, with 18 bases between them. The DNA for the CDR3 is TGTGCCAGTAAACACTTCGCAGGGTCCGACGAGCAGTACTTC. Translation gives CASKHFAGSDEQYF.

The genes are TRBV25-1 and TRBJ1-3, with 8 bases matching TRBD1. With 4 bases clipped from V and 3 bases from J, the junction kept 2 bases outside the gene matches. The CDR3 runs 14 residues. Germline V CDR1 and CDR2: MGHDK, SYGVNS. This CDR3 reads CASSATGGGNTIYF. The CDR3, as DNA: TGTGCCAGCAGTGCCACAGGGGGTGGAAACACCATATATTTT. The variable domain in full, completed from reference TRBV25-1 and TRBJ1-3, reads EADIYQTPRYLVIGTGKKITLECSQTMGHDKMYWYQQDPGMELHLIHYSYGVNSTEKGDLSSESTVSRIRTEHFPLTLESARPSHTSQYLCASSATGGGNTIYFGEGSWLTVV.

J is TRBJ1-1 and V is TRBV3-1 (or the pseudogene TRBV3-2); the match to TRBD1 covers 7 bases. Unmatched junction bases numbered 5, after V lost 4 bases and J lost 9 bases. CDR1 is LGHDT, CDR2 YNNKEL, per germline (reference sequence). The CDR3 contains 12 residues. The CDR3 nucleotides read TGTGCCAGCAGCCCGCGACAGGGACAAGCTTTCTTT. It translates to CASSPRQGQAFF.

This clone was recorded only once. The chain carries TRBV30 and TRBJ2-1; D gene unclear. CDR3 length equals 14 residues. Trimming removed 4 bases from V and 2 bases from J, with 12 bases in between. CDR1 GTSNPN and CDR2 SVGIG come from the germline V gene (reference sequence). CDR3 DNA: TGTGCCTGGAATCCTCAGGCTACCTACAATGAGCAGTTCTTC. Protein sequence: CAWNPQATYNEQFF.

This sequence joins TRBV4-1 and TRBJ1-6; D gene unclear. The V gene's germline CDR1 is MGHRA and CDR2 YSYEKL. The CDR3 totals 15 residues. V dropped 5 bases and J dropped 0 bases, with 8 bases sitting between them. The CDR3 reads CASSTDSSYNSPLHF. As DNA, the CDR3 is TGCGCCAGCAGCACTGATTCCTCCTATAATTCACCCCTCCACTTT.

The chain has TRBV5-4 and TRBJ2-3; 8 positions agree with TRBD2. The CDR3 contains 16 residues. V lost 4 bases and J lost 0; bases outside the gene matches: 7. Germline V gene data show CDR1 as SGHNT and CDR2 as YYREEE (reference sequence). DNA for the CDR3: TGTGCCAGCAGCGGCGCCGGGACTAGGAGCACAGATACGCAGTATTTT. This encodes CASSGAGTRSTDTQYF.

CDR3 loop: CASSIGRDAGNTIYF. The DNA of the CDR3 is TGTGCCAGTAGTATCGGCAGGGATGCGGGAAACACCATATATTTT. The J gene is TRBJ1-3, the V gene TRBV19; tentatively, D is TRBD1 (5 bases). This CDR3 has 15 amino acids. The germline V gene encodes CDR1 LNHDA and CDR2 SQIVND (reference sequence). Trimming took 3 bases from V and 4 from J, leaving 13 bases between them.